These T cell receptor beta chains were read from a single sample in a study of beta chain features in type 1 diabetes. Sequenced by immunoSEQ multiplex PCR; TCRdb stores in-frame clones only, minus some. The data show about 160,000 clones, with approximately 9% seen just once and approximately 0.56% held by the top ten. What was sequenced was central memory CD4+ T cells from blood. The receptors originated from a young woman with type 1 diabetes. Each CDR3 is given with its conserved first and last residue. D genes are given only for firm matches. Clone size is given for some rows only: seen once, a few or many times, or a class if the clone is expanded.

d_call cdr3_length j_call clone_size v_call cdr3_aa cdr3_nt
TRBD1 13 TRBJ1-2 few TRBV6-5 CASRLQGAAGYTF TGTGCCAGCAGACTCCAGGGGGCTGCTGGCTACACCTTC
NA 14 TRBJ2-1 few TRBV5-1 CASSLYGLYNEQFF TGCGCCAGCAGCTTATACGGACTCTACAATGAGCAGTTCTTC
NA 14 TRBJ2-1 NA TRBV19 CASSILLGDNEQFF TGTGCCAGTAGTATTCTTCTCGGAGACAATGAGCAGTTCTTC
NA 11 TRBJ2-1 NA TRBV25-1 CASLRQDEQFF TGTGCCAGCCTCCGACAAGATGAGCAGTTCTTC
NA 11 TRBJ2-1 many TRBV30 CAWSVAALWFF TGTGCCTGGAGTGTAGCGGCTTTGTGGTTCTTC
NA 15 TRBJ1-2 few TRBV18 CASSPPGLDNYGYTF TGTGCCAGCTCACCACCGGGACTGGACAACTATGGCTACACCTTC
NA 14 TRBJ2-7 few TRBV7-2 CASSPTGTRHEQYF TGTGCCAGCAGCCCGACAGGTACTAGACACGAGCAGTACTTC
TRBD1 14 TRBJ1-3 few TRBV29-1 CSVTGGVSGNTIYF TGCAGCGTGACAGGGGGAGTATCTGGAAACACCATATATTTT
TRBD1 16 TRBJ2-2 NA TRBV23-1 CASRPQGQLNTGELFF TGCGCCAGCAGACCACAGGGACAGCTAAACACCGGGGAGCTGTTTTTT
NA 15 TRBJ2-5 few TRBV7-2 CASILFGAGEETQYF TGTGCCAGCATCCTCTTCGGGGCAGGGGAAGAGACCCAGTACTTC
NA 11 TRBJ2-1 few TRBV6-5 CASSSPDEQFF TGTGCCAGCAGTTCGCCGGATGAGCAGTTCTTC
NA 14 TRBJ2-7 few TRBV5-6 CASSFPARQDEQYF TGTGCCAGCAGCTTCCCGGCAAGACAGGACGAGCAGTACTTC
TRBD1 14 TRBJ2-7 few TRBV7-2 CASSLWGQGYEQYF TGTGCCAGCAGCTTATGGGGACAGGGGTACGAGCAGTACTTC
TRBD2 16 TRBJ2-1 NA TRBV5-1 CASSLLTSGGLNEQFF TGCGCCAGCAGCTTATTGACTAGCGGGGGCCTTAATGAGCAGTTCTTC
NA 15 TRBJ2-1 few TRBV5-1 CASGFQPLAGNEQFF TGCGCCAGCGGCTTCCAGCCCCTGGCAGGCAATGAGCAGTTCTTC
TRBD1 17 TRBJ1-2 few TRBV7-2 CASSLALYGQGDYGYTF TGTGCCAGCAGCTTAGCGCTCTATGGACAGGGAGATTATGGCTACACCTTC
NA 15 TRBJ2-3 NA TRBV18 CASSPVPTATDTQYF TGTGCCAGCTCACCGGTCCCCACAGCCACAGATACGCAGTATTTT
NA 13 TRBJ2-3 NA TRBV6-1 CASSELRADTQYF TGTGCCAGCAGTGAACTGCGGGCAGATACGCAGTATTTT
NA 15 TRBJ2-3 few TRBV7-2 CASSLGGQATDTQYF TGTGCCAGCAGCTTAGGAGGTCAAGCCACAGATACGCAGTATTTT
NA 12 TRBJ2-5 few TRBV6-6 CASSSEVGTQYF TGTGCCAGCAGCAGCGAAGTAGGGACCCAGTACTTC
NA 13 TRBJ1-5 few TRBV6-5 CASSWALNQPQHF TGTGCCAGCAGTTGGGCACTTAATCAGCCCCAGCATTTT
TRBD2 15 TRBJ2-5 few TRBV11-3 CASSPRTSGQETQYF TGTGCCAGCAGCCCTCGGACTAGCGGGCAAGAGACCCAGTACTTC
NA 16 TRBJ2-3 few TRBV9 CASSVAGEPATDTQYF TGTGCCAGCAGCGTAGCCGGGGAACCGGCCACAGATACGCAGTATTTT
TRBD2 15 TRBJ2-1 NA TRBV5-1 CASSLREVSYNEQFF TGCGCCAGCAGCTTGCGGGAGGTCTCCTACAATGAGCAGTTCTTC
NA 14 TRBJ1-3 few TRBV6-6 CASSTTGSGNTIYF TGTGCCAGCAGTACCACAGGGTCTGGAAACACCATATATTTT
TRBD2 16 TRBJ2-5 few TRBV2 CASSMTSRPTGETQYF TGTGCCAGCAGTATGACTAGCCGCCCGACCGGGGAGACCCAGTACTTC
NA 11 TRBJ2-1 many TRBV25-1 CASSESREQFF TGTGCCAGCAGTGAGAGCCGTGAGCAGTTCTTC
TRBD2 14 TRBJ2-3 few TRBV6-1 CASSLAGTTDTQYF TGTGCCAGCTCTCTAGCGGGGACCACAGATACGCAGTATTTT